The rows below give T cell receptor beta chains drawn from one sample of a study of Graves' ophthalmopathy and Graves' hyperthyroidism. Using its own MiXCR run on the multiplex PCR reads, TCRdb lists one record per CDR3 protein. This sample has over a million distinct CDR3 sequences, with approximately 35% found just once. Sequencing was performed on peripheral blood or thyroid tissue (not recorded which). The receptors come from an adult man with Graves' hyperthyroidism. CDR3s include the opening cysteine and the closing phenylalanine or tryptophan. Fields, in order: V gene, D gene, J gene, clone size, CDR3 protein, CDR3 DNA. The D gene is left open where the match is weak. Size is omitted from some rows. Given values are once, few, many or a class for expanded clones.

>TRBV7-6|-|TRBJ2-7|many
CASSPDGGGKNEQYF
TGTGCCAGCAGCCCCGATGGAGGGGGCAAAAACGAGCAGTACTTC
>TRBV7-9|-|TRBJ1-3|-
CASSYSIGHSGNTIYF
TGTGCCAGCAGTTACTCGATAGGGCATTCTGGAAACACCATATATTTT
>TRBV7-2|TRBD1|TRBJ1-2|-
CASSQEGQENYGYTF
TGTGCCAGCAGCCAAGAGGGACAGGAGAACTATGGCTACACCTTC
>TRBV10-2|TRBD1|TRBJ2-5|-
CASSDRQGGQETQYF
TGCGCCAGCAGTGACCGACAGGGGGGACAAGAGACCCAGTACTTC
>TRBV5-5|TRBD1|TRBJ1-2|-
CASSLLSTGVYGYTF
TGTGCCAGCAGCTTGCTCTCTACAGGGGTTTATGGCTACACCTTC
>TRBV6-5|-|TRBJ1-2|-
CASSSKGWDGYTF
TGTGCCAGCAGCAGTAAGGGGTGGGATGGCTACACCTTC
>TRBV7-2|-|TRBJ2-7|-
CASSPRAKAYEQYF
TGTGCCAGCTCACCACGGGCGAAGGCCTACGAGCAGTACTTC
>TRBV7-2|TRBD2|TRBJ2-7|-
CASSKRLAGAYEQYF
TGTGCCAGCAGCAAACGACTAGCGGGAGCCTACGAGCAGTACTTC
>TRBV4-3|-|TRBJ1-1|many
CASSQARQSDTEAFF
TGCGCCAGCAGCCAAGCGAGACAGTCGGACACTGAAGCTTTCTTT
>TRBV9|TRBD1|TRBJ2-7|-
CASSPMGQGIAYEQYF
TGTGCCAGCAGCCCTATGGGACAGGGCATTGCCTACGAGCAGTACTTC
>TRBV19|TRBD1|TRBJ2-2|few
CASSLAGGSSGELFF
TGTGCCAGTAGTTTAGCAGGGGGTTCATCCGGGGAGCTGTTTTTT
>TRBV25-1|-|TRBJ2-5|-
CASRSAGAGQETQYF
TGTGCCAGTAGGTCGGCCGGGGCGGGACAAGAGACCCAGTACTTC
>TRBV9|-|TRBJ1-2|many
CASSVSAAGGYTF
TGTGCCAGCAGCGTTTCGGCGGCAGGGGGCTACACCTTC
>TRBV11-1|TRBD1|TRBJ2-7|-
CASSYRGHHEQYF
TGTGCCAGCAGTTACAGGGGACACCACGAGCAGTACTTC
>TRBV29-1|-|TRBJ2-3|-
CSVEYRVADTQYF
TGCAGCGTTGAGTATAGGGTGGCAGATACGCAGTATTTT
>TRBV19|-|TRBJ2-7|-
CASSITLRYEQYF
TGTGCCAGTAGTATAACCCTCCGCTACGAGCAGTACTTC
>TRBV15|TRBD1|TRBJ2-5|-
CATRGQGIQETQYF
TGTGCCACCCGGGGACAGGGGATACAGGAGACCCAGTACTTC
>TRBV27|TRBD1|TRBJ2-6|-
CASSTSGQGASGANVLTF
TGTGCCAGCAGCACCTCTGGACAGGGGGCTTCTGGGGCCAACGTCCTGACTTTC
>TRBV9|-|TRBJ1-2|many
CASTRVGGYYGYTF
TGTGCCAGCACCCGGGTAGGAGGGTACTATGGCTACACCTTC
>TRBV10-3|TRBD2|TRBJ2-3|-
CATVATTSGGGTDTQYF
TGTGCCACCGTGGCGACCACGAGCGGGGGAGGGACAGATACGCAGTATTTT
>TRBV6-6|TRBD1|TRBJ1-1|many
CASTSGQGSTEAFF
TGTGCCAGCACCAGCGGACAGGGAAGCACTGAAGCTTTCTTT
>TRBV5-5|-|TRBJ2-2|-
CASSHPGSGELFF
TGTGCCAGCAGCCATCCGGGCTCCGGGGAGCTGTTTTTT
>TRBV15|-|TRBJ1-5|many
CATSRSGESNQPQHF
TGTGCCACCAGCAGGTCAGGGGAAAGCAATCAGCCCCAGCATTTT
>TRBV12-3/TRBV12-4|TRBD1|TRBJ1-4|-
CASKQGLREKLFF
TGTGCCAGCAAACAGGGGCTTCGTGAAAAACTGTTTTTT
>TRBV5-1|-|TRBJ1-4|many
CASRQGDEKLFF
TGCGCCAGCAGGCAGGGAGATGAAAAACTGTTTTTT
>TRBV6-6|-|TRBJ2-5|-
CASRLQGGETQYF
TGTGCCAGCAGATTACAGGGGGGGGAGACCCAGTACTTC
>TRBV20-1|TRBD1|TRBJ1-2|many
CSALPGQSDYGYTF
TGCAGTGCCCTTCCGGGACAGAGTGATTATGGCTACACCTTC
>TRBV6-2/TRBV6-3|-|TRBJ1-2|-
CASSPPPERIYGYTF
TGTGCCAGCAGCCCTCCACCAGAGAGGATCTATGGCTACACCTTC